Each of the 10 T cell receptor beta chains below was sequenced from the same sample in a study of blood T cell repertoires in COVID-19 (dated by TCRdb to 2020 to 2022). The library was built by means of the immunoSEQ multiplex PCR assay. TCRdb retrieved this table from immuneACCESS and kept in-frame rearrangements only. Not all clones are present; in checked studies, unresolved V genes account for under half, and no reason is known for the remainder. Recorded for this sample are about 280,000 clones; around 92% of them occurred a single time. In total, the top ten clones hold 1.9% of the sample. Sequenced sample: PBMCs or T cells enriched from blood (not recorded which). These receptors were obtained from a woman aged 55 to 70 who had recovered from COVID-19.

The chain links TRBV9 to TRBJ2-5, with D possibly TRBD1 on 5 matching bases. This CDR3 has 15 amino acids. Germline CDR1 SGDLS, CDR2 YYNGEE. Trimming shortened V by 0 bases and J by 5 bases, and 14 bases separated the two germline ends. CDR3: CASSVGTGGWETQYF. In nucleotides, the CDR3 is TGTGCCAGCAGCGTAGGTACAGGTGGTTGGGAGACCCAGTACTTC.

The genes are TRBV28 and TRBJ1-2; TRBD1 matches at 8 bases. J lost 7 bases, V lost 6 bases, and 13 bases had no gene match. This CDR3 region has 15 residues. Germline loops: CDR1 MDHEN, CDR2 SYDVKM. CDR3 nucleotide sequence: TGTGCCAGCAGCCAGTCAGGGGGCGTCCGCCGTGGCTACACCTTC. Residues: CASSQSGGVRRGYTF.

For the CDR3, the DNA is TGTGCCAGCAGTTCTGGACAGGGCCAAAGAGGAGGGATGGGCCAGTACTTC. Protein product: CASSSGQGQRGGMGQYF. The genes are TRBV7-9 and TRBJ2-5, with TRBD1 matching 8 bases. CDR1 is SEHNR, CDR2 FQNEAQ, per germline (reference sequence). The CDR3 has 17 residues. Trimming cost V 6 bases and J 10 bases; bases outside gene matches: 22.

Only one count was recorded for this clone. The rearrangement links TRBV15 to TRBJ2-2; the D gene is possibly TRBD2 (6 bases). This CDR3 region has 12 residues. Germline loops: CDR1 LNHNV, CDR2 YYDKDF (reference sequence). V was clipped by 3 bases and J by 7 bases, with 6 bases between them. The CDR3 loop reads CATSRGGGELFF. DNA of the CDR3: TGTGCCACCAGCAGGGGGGGCGGGGAGCTGTTTTTT.

The rearrangement joins TRBV30 to TRBJ1-2; TRBD1 might be the D (5 bases). V lost 4 bases to trimming and J lost 0 bases, with 6 bases between them. CDR1 GTSNPN and CDR2 SVGIG come from the germline V gene (reference sequence). CDR3 length: 12 residues. The CDR3 coding sequence is TGTGCCTGGACAGGGTCTAACTATGGCTACACCTTC. It translates to CAWTGSNYGYTF. The variable domain in full, completed from reference TRBV30 and TRBJ1-2, reads SQTIHQWPATLVQPVGSPLSLECTVEGTSNPNLYWYRQAAGRGLQLLFYSVGIGQISSEVPQNLSASRPQDRQFILSSKKLLLSDSGFYLCAWTGSNYGYTFGSGTRLTVV.

The chain combines TRBV6-1 with TRBJ1-2; D remains unclear. V was shortened by 1 base and J by 8 bases, with 17 bases between the two germline ends. Germline V gene sequence: CDR1 MNHNS, CDR2 SASEGT. CDR3 size: 15 residues. The CDR3 protein is CASSEDLSARGGYTF. The CDR3 DNA sequence: TGTGCCAGCAGTGAAGACTTGTCAGCCAGAGGAGGCTACACCTTC.

The rearrangement links TRBV5-1 to TRBJ1-6; 7 nucleotides match TRBD1. Germline loops: CDR1 SGHRS, CDR2 YFSETQ. The CDR3 loop spans 14 amino acids. Unmatched junction bases numbered 7, after V lost 3 bases and J lost 10 bases. The DNA of the CDR3 is TGCGCCAGCAGCTCCACGACAGGGTTCTCACCCCTCCACTTT. Its protein product is CASSSTTGFSPLHF.

This clone was recorded once. The chain links TRBV28 to TRBJ2-5; tentatively, D is TRBD1 (6 bases). Trimming removed 5 bases at V and 2 bases at J, with 12 bases between. The germline V gene encodes CDR1 MDHEN and CDR2 SYDVKM. The CDR3 has 14 residues. CDR3 sequence (DNA): TGTGCCAGCAGTCTGGGACACCCACAAGAGACCCAGTACTTC. This codes for CASSLGHPQETQYF.

J is TRBJ2-1 and V is TRBV27, with a possible D match to TRBD2 (6 bases). The CDR3 totals 15 residues. With 2 bases removed from V and 2 bases from J, the gap between germline ends came to 10 bases. Per germline, CDR1 MNHEY and CDR2 SMNVEV (reference sequence). CDR3 coding DNA: TGTGCCAGCAGTTTACTGGCGGGACCCTACAATGAGCAGTTCTTC. The encoded protein is CASSLLAGPYNEQFF.

This sequence joins TRBV30 and TRBJ1-6; TRBD1 agrees at 11 bases. Unmatched junction bases numbered 9, after V lost 3 bases and J lost 8 bases. Germline CDR1 reads GTSNPN; CDR2 reads SVGIG (reference sequence). CDR3 length: 16 residues. The CDR3 DNA reads as TGTGCCTGGAGCATAGGACAGGGGGCCTGGGATTCACCCCTCCACTTT. Its translation is CAWSIGQGAWDSPLHF.